One and the same sample provided the 21 T cell receptor beta chains below, sequenced in a study of control samples from healthy donors and cancer patients (dated by TCRdb to the early 2020s). Libraries were built with the immunoSEQ multiplex PCR assay. TCRdb stores this immuneACCESS table with in-frame sequences only. Part of the clones is absent; in the studies checked, under half of the shortfall reflects unresolved V genes, and no reason is known for the rest. The sample table lists about 410,000 clones, over 75% of them with a count of one. Roughly 6.4% of the sample goes to the ten largest clones. Source material: PBMCs. These receptors all stem from a man aged 40-49 years with head and neck cancer.

This clone was recorded a few times. The rearrangement joins TRBV5-5 to TRBJ2-7; D could derive from TRBD1 or TRBD2 (7 bases each). Germline loops: CDR1 SGHKS, CDR2 YYEKEE (reference sequence). Trimming cost V 1 base and J 7 bases, with 12 bases left between them. The CDR3 totals 13 residues. CDR3 coding DNA: TGTGCCAGCAGCTTGACAGGGGACTATGAGCAGTACTTC. Protein product: CASSLTGDYEQYF.

The V and J genes are TRBV6-5 and TRBJ1-2; D not certain. Germline lookup yields CDR1 MNHEY and CDR2 SVGAGI. With 6 bases removed from V and 0 bases from J, the gap between germline ends came to 5 bases. The CDR3 is 12 amino acids. The CDR3 bases are TGTGCCAGCAGCGTCGCTAACTATGGCTACACCTTC. This gives the protein CASSVANYGYTF.

The chain recombines TRBV5-4 with TRBJ2-3; 9 nucleotides match TRBD1. Germline CDR1 reads SGHNT; CDR2 reads YYREEE (reference sequence). J gave up 2 bases and V 0 bases, and 7 bases lay outside the gene matches. This CDR3 is 17 amino acids long. The CDR3 loop is CASSLEPTGGVTDTQYF. CDR3 nucleotides: TGTGCCAGCAGCTTGGAACCGACAGGGGGTGTCACAGATACGCAGTATTTT.

The rearrangement links TRBV27 to TRBJ1-1; the D gene is possibly TRBD1 (6 bases). The CDR3 consists of 21 residues. The germline V gene has CDR1 MNHEY and CDR2 SMNVEV (reference sequence). Trimming stripped 3 bases from V and 4 bases from J, with 33 bases between. CDR3 in amino acids: CASSFLKVSGANHPWGTEAFF. CDR3 nucleotides: TGTGCCAGCAGTTTTTTAAAGGTGTCGGGGGCAAACCATCCTTGGGGCACTGAAGCTTTCTTT.

J is TRBJ1-2 and V is TRBV19; D remains unclear. The V gene's germline CDR1 is LNHDA and CDR2 SQIVND (reference sequence). This CDR3 is built from 14 residues. Trimming took 7 bases from V and 1 from J, leaving 13 bases between them. The CDR3: CASKTGSRNYGYTF. The CDR3 DNA sequence: TGTGCCAGTAAAACGGGGAGTCGTAACTATGGCTACACCTTC.

J is TRBJ2-1 and V is TRBV5-8; tentative D call: TRBD2 (6 bases). The V and J ends lost 4 bases and 0 bases respectively, with 17 bases between them. Germline V gene data show CDR1 as SGHTS and CDR2 as YDEGEE. This CDR3 comprises 17 residues. The CDR3 DNA reads as TGTGCCAGCAGCCCCGACCGGGGGATTAGCTCCTACAATGAGCAGTTCTTC. Its protein is CASSPDRGISSYNEQFF. Supplemented by reference TRBV5-8 and TRBJ2-1, the full variable domain reads EAGVTQSPTHLIKTRGQQATLRCSPISGHTSVYWYQQALGLGLQFLLWYDEGEERNRGNFPPRFSGRQFPNYSSELNVNALELEDSALYLCASSPDRGISSYNEQFFGPGTRLTVL.

The CDR3 reads CASSPGGTLAGSTDTQYF. CDR3 sequence (DNA): TGTGCCAGCAGCCCCGGCGGGACTCTAGCGGGATCCACAGATACGCAGTATTTT. V and J are TRBV5-4 and TRBJ2-3; 9 bases agree with TRBD2. J gave up 2 bases and V 4 bases, and 14 bases lay outside the gene matches. Germline values: CDR1 SGHNT, CDR2 YYREEE (reference sequence). The CDR3 runs to 18 residues.

The CDR3 nucleotides are TGTGCCAGCAGGATGCTGGATAACACCGGGGAGCTGTTTTTT. Amino acid sequence: CASRMLDNTGELFF. V gene TRBV7-8 combines with J gene TRBJ2-2, with no clear D. Per the germline V gene, CDR1 is SGHVS and CDR2 is FQNEAQ. The CDR3 has 14 residues. Trimming left V 6 bases short and J 2 bases short, with 10 bases between. The whole variable domain, filled in from reference TRBV7-8 and TRBJ2-2, reads GAGVSQSPRYKVAKRGQDVALRCDPISGHVSLFWYQQALGQGPEFLTYFQNEAQLDKSGLPSDRFFAERPEGSVSTLKIQRTQQEDSAVYLCASRMLDNTGELFFGEGSRLTVL.

V is TRBV12-3 or TRBV12-4 and J is TRBJ2-5; unclear D gene. The CDR3 loop spans 11 amino acids. The V gene lost 4 bases and the J gene lost 0 bases, with 0 bases spanning the gap. CDR3: CASSYQETQYF. The CDR3 DNA sequence: TGTGCCAGCAGTTACCAAGAGACCCAGTACTTC.

The chain joins TRBV11-3 to TRBJ2-2; D possibly uses TRBD1 or TRBD2 (5 bases each). Germline CDR1 is SGHNT and CDR2 is YENEEA. The V and J ends lost 5 bases and 0 bases respectively, with 13 bases between them. This CDR3 spans 16 amino acids. CDR3 in DNA: TGTGCCAGCAGCAGAGGGACGCAGTCGAACACCGGGGAGCTGTTTTTT. Translating it yields CASSRGTQSNTGELFF.

The rearrangement joins TRBV7-9 to TRBJ1-2; D gene ambiguous. Trimming removed 0 bases from V and 2 bases from J, with 10 bases in between. This CDR3 contains 15 residues. Germline CDR1 reads SEHNR; CDR2 reads FQNEAQ (reference sequence). The CDR3 DNA is TGTGCCAGCAGCTTAGCGTCGGGAGGGAACTATGGCTACACCTTC. It codes for CASSLASGGNYGYTF.

Points on this clone: This CDR3 is also generated by other DNA sequences in the sample. The genes are TRBV12-5 and TRBJ2-2, with 7 bases fitting TRBD1. CDR3 length: 15 residues. The germline gives CDR1 LGHNT, CDR2 FRNRAP. V shed 6 bases, J shed 7 bases, and the junction held 11 bases outside the gene matches. CDR3 DNA: TGTGCTAGTGGACCAGACAGGGTGGGTGGCGGGGAGCTGTTTTTT. It encodes CASGPDRVGGGELFF.

The chain recombines TRBV5-1 with TRBJ1-6, with 8 bases identical to TRBD1. Trimming removed 0 bases from V and 10 bases from J; junction bases left unmatched: 12. The CDR3 sequence is 17 residues long. The V gene's germline CDR1 is SGHRS and CDR2 YFSETQ. The CDR3 is CASSLAVDRGRRSPLHF. CDR3 nucleotides: TGCGCCAGCAGCTTGGCCGTTGACAGGGGAAGAAGATCACCCCTCCACTTT.

J is TRBJ2-3 and V is TRBV9; D tentatively fits TRBD1 or TRBD2 (6 bases each). The V and J ends lost 4 bases and 1 base respectively, with 16 bases between them. Germline V CDR1 and CDR2: SGDLS, YYNGEE. This CDR3 has 16 amino acids. This CDR3 reads CASSPRGGGGTDTQYF. The CDR3 DNA follows: TGTGCCAGCAGCCCCAGGGGCGGCGGGGGCACAGATACGCAGTATTTT.

The chain recombines TRBV9 with TRBJ2-6, with D tentatively TRBD1 (6 bases). Trimming pared 1 base from V and 4 bases from J, leaving 9 bases between. From germline, CDR1 is SGDLS and CDR2 YYNGEE. This CDR3 has 15 residues. The CDR3 sequence: CASSVSGAGANVLTF. CDR3 in DNA: TGTGCCAGCAGCGTATCAGGGGCAGGGGCCAACGTCCTGACTTTC.

This sequence joins TRBV11-1 and TRBJ2-7; D possibly corresponds to TRBD2 (6 bases). Trimming cost V 5 bases and J 4 bases, with 9 bases left between them. Germline assignment: CDR1 SGHAT and CDR2 FQDESV (reference sequence). The CDR3 totals 12 residues. CDR3 sequence (DNA): TGTGCCAGCAGCCGGGACTTGTACGAGCAGTACTTC. It codes for CASSRDLYEQYF. The whole variable domain, filled in from reference TRBV11-1 and TRBJ2-7, reads EAEVAQSPRYKITEKSQAVAFWCDPISGHATLYWYRQILGQGPELLVQFQDESVVDDSQLPKDRFSAERLKGVDSTLKIQPAELGDSAMYLCASSRDLYEQYFGPGTRLTVT.

V gene TRBV6-5 combines with J gene TRBJ2-2, with 11 bases matching TRBD2. The V segment lost 0 bases and the J segment 9 bases; nucleotides outside the gene matches: 6. Germline CDR1 is MNHEY and CDR2 is SVGAGI. This CDR3 comprises 16 residues. The CDR3 DNA is TGTGCCAGCAGTTACTCGAGTACTAGCGGGAGCTGGGAGCTGTTTTTT. It codes for CASSYSSTSGSWELFF.

The V call is TRBV4-2, the J call TRBJ2-1, with 11 bases identical to TRBD1. Losses at the gene ends were 2 bases for V and 8 bases for J; bases not matched to a gene: 5. Per the germline V gene, CDR1 is LGHNA and CDR2 is YNFKEQ. This CDR3 comprises 15 residues. The CDR3 protein is CASSQPDRGLDEQFF. The CDR3 nucleotides are TGTGCCAGCAGCCAACCGGACAGGGGGCTTGATGAGCAGTTCTTC.

The CDR3 sequence: CASSQDDAGRSWGYRAFF. CDR3 DNA sequence: TGCGCCAGCAGCCAAGATGACGCCGGACGGTCGTGGGGGTACAGGGCTTTCTTT. The rearrangement uses TRBV4-1 and TRBJ1-1; the D gene is possibly TRBD1 (5 bases). The CDR3 contains 18 residues. The germline gives CDR1 MGHRA, CDR2 YSYEKL. V shed 0 bases and J shed 11 bases, with 28 bases lying between them.

The V gene is TRBV19, the J gene TRBJ2-5; D call uncertain. The germline V gene encodes CDR1 LNHDA and CDR2 SQIVND (reference sequence). V gave up 5 bases and J gave up 2 bases, with 9 bases separating them. The CDR3 extends over 13 amino acids. The CDR3 reads CASSGSEQETQYF. The CDR3 DNA is TGTGCCAGTAGTGGCTCGGAGCAAGAGACCCAGTACTTC.

Only one count was recorded for this clone. The CDR3 nucleotides read TGTGCCAGCAGCCTAACTAGCGCGACTGGGTTCTTC. This gives the protein CASSLTSATGFF. The chain recombines TRBV11-2 with TRBJ2-1; the match to TRBD2 covers 7 bases. V trimming: 5 bases; J trimming: 15 bases; junction bases outside the gene matches: 10. The V gene's germline CDR1 is SGHAT and CDR2 FQNNGV. The CDR3 covers 12 residues.